The 24 T cell receptor beta chains listed next were all sequenced from one sample in a study of identical twins (dated by TCRdb to about 2016). Receptor libraries were prepared by 5' RACE. Sequencing was carried out with an Illumina HiSeq 2000. TCRdb ran its own pipeline on the public reads, namely fastp trimming at Q25 and MiXCR clone calling, and kept in-frame beta chains. Identical CDR3 protein sequences are pooled into one entry, listed with their most common genes and DNA. In all, the sample holds under 400,000 distinct CDR3 sequences, and 8.5% to 10% of those were seen once. The ten largest make up around 8.6% of the sample. Input material: naive T cells sorted from blood. The cell subset or site label on this specimen signifies: cells isolated with a human naive T-cell isolation kit. The receptors were sampled from a woman aged 45-60 years in good health.

This clonotype was detected ten times or more. V gene TRBV5-1 combines with J gene TRBJ1-1, with a weak D call TRBD1 (5 bases). V was trimmed by 4 bases and J by 0 bases, leaving 13 bases between them. The germline CDR1 and CDR2 sequences are SGHRS and YFSETQ. The CDR3 has 15 residues. The CDR3, as DNA: TGCGCCAGCAGCCCGACGACAGATTTGAACACTGAAGCTTTCTTT. This codes for CASSPTTDLNTEAFF.

The table lists this clonotype with many counts. The V gene is TRBV2, the J gene TRBJ2-2; 7 bases agree with TRBD2. This CDR3 comprises 14 residues. V trimming: 8 bases; J trimming: 4 bases; junction bases outside the gene matches: 7. The germline gives CDR1 SNHLY, CDR2 FYNNEI. The CDR3 DNA reads as TGTGCCAGCGGGATCGAGCGGGGCACCGGGGAGCTGTTTTTT. Translated, it gives CASGIERGTGELFF.

At least ten counts were recorded for this clonotype. This chain uses TRBV12-3 or TRBV12-4 with TRBJ1-1; no definite D call. Deletions cut 3 bases from V and 0 bases from J, with 5 bases between. The CDR3 has 13 amino acids. In DNA form, the CDR3 reads TGTGCCAGCAGTTTGAGGGTGAACACTGAAGCTTTCTTT. This gives the protein CASSLRVNTEAFF.

This clonotype was picked up a small number of times. The chain combines TRBV14 with TRBJ1-6; no firm D call. The CDR3 covers 15 residues. Germline V CDR1 and CDR2: SGHDN, FVKESK. The V end was cut by 5 bases, the J end by 9 bases, with 17 bases between. In DNA, the CDR3 is TGTGCCAGCAGCGCTCGAAGCGGTGGACTTTCACCCCTCCACTTT. Residues: CASSARSGGLSPLHF.

The chain combines TRBV5-1 with TRBJ2-7; perhaps TRBD2 as D (5 bases). Germline CDR1 SGHRS, CDR2 YFSETQ. The V end lost 6 bases, the J end lost 2 bases, and 15 bases lay between the germline ends. The CDR3 totals 14 residues. The CDR3 protein is CASTDSDTPYEQYF. The CDR3 nucleotides read TGCGCCAGCACGGATAGCGATACACCCTACGAGCAGTACTTC.

The chain couples TRBV20-1 to TRBJ2-7; D is unresolved. The CDR3 is 13 amino acids. Trimming took off 1 base at V and 3 bases at J, with 10 bases between the two ends. CDR1 is DFQATT and CDR2 is SNEGSKA in the germline V gene (reference sequence). The CDR3 loop is CSARGAQNYEQYV. CDR3 coding DNA: TGCAGTGCTAGAGGGGCGCAGAACTACGAGCAGTACGTC.

The chain carries TRBV7-3 and TRBJ2-3; TRBD2 matches at 8 bases. CDR3 size: 16 residues. Per the germline V gene, CDR1 is SGHTA and CDR2 is FQGTGA. The ends lost 0 bases at V and 4 bases at J; junction bases unmatched: 6. The CDR3 sequence is CASSLTLRGEADTQYF. CDR3 sequence (DNA): TGTGCCAGCAGCTTAACCTTGCGGGGGGAGGCAGATACGCAGTATTTT.

This clonotype turned up a few times. The chain employs TRBV11-2 and TRBJ2-2; perhaps TRBD1 as D (5 bases). This CDR3 region has 15 residues. V lost 2 bases and J 7 bases, leaving 14 bases between the germline ends. CDR1 is SGHAT, CDR2 FQNNGV, per germline. The CDR3 spells CASSLRSLQGGELFF. The CDR3 bases are TGTGCCAGCAGCTTAAGATCCCTTCAGGGCGGGGAGCTGTTTTTT.

This clonotype was detected only a few times. The V call is TRBV5-1, the J call TRBJ2-1; D gene unclear. The CDR3 has 12 residues. Germline-derived CDR1 and CDR2 are SGHRS and YFSETQ. The germline V and J ends were trimmed by 7 bases and 6 bases, with 11 bases remaining between them. The DNA of the CDR3 is TGCGCCAGCGCATCCCACCTCAATGAGCAGTTCTTC. It yields the protein CASASHLNEQFF.

In its sample, this clonotype was seen many times. The chain carries TRBV24-1 and TRBJ1-4; D is undetermined. This CDR3 is built from 12 residues. V lost 4 bases to trimming and J lost 11 bases, with 10 bases between them. Germline V gene lookup returns CDR1 KGHDR and CDR2 SFDVKD. The CDR3, as DNA: TGTGCCACCAGTGACCTTGGAGGGAAACTGTTTTTT. Its translation: CATSDLGGKLFF.

This clonotype turned up a few times. The chain uses TRBV24-1 and TRBJ2-1, with 13 bases identical to TRBD2. CDR1 is KGHDR and CDR2 is SFDVKD in the germline V gene. The CDR3 consists of 14 residues. Trimming took 7 bases from V and 7 from J; bases not matched to a gene: 3. CDR3 nucleotides: TGTGCCACCAGGGGACTAGCGGGAAGAAATGAGCAGTTCTTC. Protein sequence: CATRGLAGRNEQFF.

The chain joins TRBV13 to TRBJ1-1; D is uncertain. The CDR3 extends over 13 amino acids. Trimming removed 1 base from V and 9 bases from J, with 12 bases in between. Germline-derived CDR1 and CDR2 are PRHDT and FYEKMQ (reference sequence). The CDR3 loop is CASSLEVRSQAFF. CDR3 DNA: TGTGCCAGCAGCTTAGAAGTTCGGTCTCAAGCTTTCTTT.

This clonotype was seen more than once but under ten times. This chain uses TRBV12-3 or TRBV12-4 with TRBJ2-7, with D tentatively TRBD1 (6 bases). The CDR3 extends over 14 amino acids. Trimming pared 3 bases from V and 0 bases from J, leaving 9 bases between. The CDR3, as DNA: TGTGCCAGCAGTTTCGCAGGGGCCTCCTACGAGCAGTACTTC. It translates to CASSFAGASYEQYF.

This chain connects TRBV6-5 to TRBJ2-1, with 9 positions matching TRBD2. From germline, CDR1 is MNHEY and CDR2 SVGAGI. The junction had 3 bases not matched to a gene; V was cut back by 6 bases and J by 0 bases. This CDR3 region has 15 residues. CDR3 sequence reads: CASRISGSSYNEQFF. The CDR3 DNA reads as TGTGCCAGCAGGATTAGCGGGAGCTCCTACAATGAGCAGTTCTTC.

The rearrangement links TRBV11-2 to TRBJ1-3; maybe TRBD1 (6 bases). This CDR3 comprises 16 residues. The V gene lost 4 bases and the J gene lost 4 bases, with 17 bases spanning the gap. Germline loops: CDR1 SGHAT, CDR2 FQNNGV. CDR3 in amino acids: CASSSTGGSSGNTIYF. The CDR3, as DNA: TGTGCCAGCAGCTCGACAGGCGGATCATCCGGAAACACCATATATTTT.

This chain joins TRBV29-1 and TRBJ2-2, with D tentatively TRBD1 (5 bases). CDR3 length equals 14 residues. With 4 bases removed from V and 2 bases from J, the gap between germline ends came to 11 bases. Germline lookup yields CDR1 SQVTM and CDR2 ANQGSEA. The CDR3: CSVAPRGNTGELFF. The DNA of the CDR3 is TGCAGCGTTGCCCCTAGGGGTAACACCGGGGAGCTGTTTTTT.

This clonotype was seen more than once but under ten times. The chain links TRBV27 to TRBJ2-1; 8 bases line up with TRBD2. Losses at the gene ends were 3 bases for V and 7 bases for J; bases not matched to a gene: 5. The length of the CDR3 is 14 residues. The germline CDR1 and CDR2 sequences are MNHEY and SMNVEV (reference sequence). CDR3 sequence (DNA): TGTGCCAGCAGTTTCCTAGCGGGTCAGAATGAGCAGTTCTTC. Residues: CASSFLAGQNEQFF.

This clonotype turned up a few times. This chain connects TRBV12-3 or TRBV12-4 to TRBJ2-2, with D perhaps TRBD2 (6 bases). The CDR3 has 13 residues. V was cut by 8 bases and J by 8 bases, with 15 bases left in between. CDR3 in DNA: TGTGCCAGCCGAGGGACCCGGGGGGGGGAGCTGTTTTTT. Protein sequence: CASRGTRGGELFF.

The chain joins TRBV7-9 to TRBJ2-7; no definite D call. From germline, CDR1 is SEHNR and CDR2 FQNEAQ (reference sequence). Trimming pared 4 bases from V and 4 bases from J, leaving 8 bases between. CDR3 length: 12 amino acids. The CDR3 reads CASSSPKYEQYF. DNA of the CDR3: TGTGCCAGCAGCTCCCCTAAATACGAGCAGTACTTC. The whole variable domain, remainder taken from reference TRBV7-9 and TRBJ2-7, is DTGVSQNPRHKITKRGQNVTFRCDPISEHNRLYWYRQTLGQGPEFLTYFQNEAQLEKSRLLSDRFSAERPKGSFSTLEIQRTEQGDSAMYLCASSSPKYEQYFGPGTRLTVT.

This clonotype was counted only a few times. The chain has TRBV27 and TRBJ1-2; D remains unclear. The germline V gene has CDR1 MNHEY and CDR2 SMNVEV (reference sequence). V lost 7 bases and J 4 bases, leaving 19 bases between the germline ends. The CDR3 contains 15 residues. The CDR3 DNA reads as TGTGCCAGCACCTCAAAAACGGCAGGTTCCTATGGCTACACCTTC. This encodes CASTSKTAGSYGYTF.

A few counts support this clonotype. The chain links TRBV12-3 or TRBV12-4 to TRBJ2-7, with D unclear. Between the trimmed V and J ends, which lost 4 bases and 2 bases, there was a span of 3 bases. The CDR3 has 11 amino acids. The CDR3 reads CASSWTYEQYF. CDR3 coding DNA: TGTGCCAGCAGTTGGACCTACGAGCAGTACTTC.

Comment on this clonotype: At one boundary the junction diverges from the germline segment, which might be a read error. The genes are TRBV7-6 and TRBJ2-1, with 10 nucleotides matching TRBD2. The germline CDR1 and CDR2 sequences are SGHVS and FNYEAQ. This CDR3 has 16 residues. The CDR3: CASSRQAGGPVNDQFF. The CDR3 DNA is TGTGCCAGCAGCCGACAAGCGGGAGGGCCTGTCAATGATCAGTTCTTC.

V and J are TRBV2 and TRBJ2-7; TRBD2 agrees at 8 bases. The germline CDR1 and CDR2 sequences are SNHLY and FYNNEI. The CDR3 spans 16 residues. The trim removed 4 bases at V and 0 bases at J, leaving 8 bases unmatched. In nucleotides, the CDR3 is TGTGCCAGCAGTGGAAGGACGGGGGGGAGCTCCTACGAGCAGTACTTC. It codes for CASSGRTGGSSYEQYF.

This clonotype was recorded many times. The chain has TRBV20-1 and TRBJ2-7; D is undetermined. Germline lookup yields CDR1 DFQATT and CDR2 SNEGSKA (reference sequence). Trimming took off 2 bases at V and 7 bases at J, with 12 bases between the two ends. The length of the CDR3 is 12 residues. CDR3 residues: CSARQAPGEQYF. As DNA, the CDR3 is TGCAGTGCTAGACAGGCCCCCGGAGAGCAGTACTTC.